This T cell receptor (beta chain) came from a study of cytomegalovirus exposure and HLA in healthy donors. The length of the CDR3 is 11 residues. Trimming left V 9 bases short and J 10 bases short, with 15 bases between. Germline CDR1 SEHNR, CDR2 FQNEAQ (reference sequence). With regard to this clone: Its specificity is not known.

PCR amplification relied on 60 Vbeta primers (plus 13 Jbeta primers). Assay used: immunoSEQ multiplex PCR; TCRdb lists only in-frame clones, some missing. The sample consists of 130,000 to 150,000 clones, approximately 80% of them appearing once. Study findings and constraints: When the data were analyzed later, several of the most significant clusters appeared to be linked to common viral pathogens. The productive fraction for most TCR beta V segments was about 87% or about 30% in an earlier analysis.

The sequenced sample was PBMCs. This rearrangement joins TRBV7-9 to TRBJ1-1, with D hard to call. This TCR came from a male donor in good health and CMV-seronegative. The CDR3 DNA sequence: TGTGCCAGTGATACCAATCCCGGAGCTTTCTTT. Encoded protein: CASDTNPGAFF.